Following are 4 T cell receptor beta chains from one sample sequenced in a study of graft-versus-host responses after intestinal transplantation. Produced via immunoSEQ multiplex PCR; TCRdb's table is partial and in-frame only. The sample shows just over 20,000 clones, roughly nine tenths of them seen only once. This specimen consisted of PBMCs, obtained 65 to 70 days after intestinal transplantation. The receptors were sampled from a human patient who received an intestinal transplant, so some T cells may come from the graft donor.

The chain couples TRBV18 to TRBJ1-2, with 9 bases that match TRBD1. Germline V gene lookup returns CDR1 KGHSH and CDR2 LQKENI. Trimming at V came to 3 bases and at J to 4 bases, leaving 15 bases not matched to a gene. The CDR3 consists of 18 residues. The CDR3 DNA reads TGTGCCAGCTCACCTCTAACCCGGGACAGGGTTTTGGGCTATGGCTACACCTTC. Its translation is CASSPLTRDRVLGYGYTF. The full variable domain, in which reference TRBV18 and TRBJ1-2 provide the parts outside the CDR3, is NAGVMQNPRHLVRRRGQEARLRCSPMKGHSHVYWYRQLPEEGLKFMVYLQKENIIDESGMPKERFSAEFPKEGPSILRIQQVVRGDSAAYFCASSPLTRDRVLGYGYTFGSGTRLTVV.

The gene calls are TRBV6-5 and TRBJ1-5, with D tentatively TRBD1 (5 bases). The germline CDR1 and CDR2 sequences are MNHEY and SVGAGI. Trimming stripped 2 bases from V and 5 bases from J, with 7 bases between. The CDR3 loop spans 13 amino acids. This CDR3 is CASSYRGDQPQHF. CDR3 nucleotides: TGTGCCAGCAGTTACCGGGGGGATCAGCCCCAGCATTTT.

The CDR3 DNA reads as TGTGCCAGCAGTGGGGACGGCAATCAGCCCCAGCATTTT. It yields the protein CASSGDGNQPQHF. The V call is TRBV25-1, the J call TRBJ1-5, with D possibly being TRBD1 (5 bases). The CDR3 sequence is 13 residues long. Trimming shortened V by 4 bases and J by 2 bases, and 6 bases separated the two germline ends. Germline assignment: CDR1 MGHDK and CDR2 SYGVNS.

V usage is TRBV10-1 and J usage is TRBJ1-1; 7 positions agree with TRBD1. V was pared by 4 bases and J by 5 bases, with 7 bases of the junction left unmatched. Germline loops: CDR1 WNHNN, CDR2 SYGVQD (reference sequence). This CDR3 is built from 14 residues. The CDR3: CASSGQGRRTEAFF. In DNA form, the CDR3 reads TGCGCCAGCAGTGGACAGGGAAGAAGGACTGAAGCTTTCTTT.